The 20 T cell receptor beta chains in this list originate from one sample, sequenced in a study of blood T cell repertoires in COVID-19. Clones were read by immunoSEQ multiplex PCR, and TCRdb kept only the in-frame ones, dropping some. Of a few hundred thousand clones in the sample, approximately 90% were seen once. Sequenced: PBMCs or T cells enriched from blood (not recorded which). Receptors were obtained from a man aged 40-49 years who had recovered from COVID-19.

This clone was observed a handful of times. The chain recombines TRBV19 with TRBJ1-6; possible D gene TRBD1, 6 bases. The V gene lost 5 bases and the J gene lost 3 bases, with 11 bases spanning the gap. CDR3 length: 15 amino acids. Germline values: CDR1 LNHDA, CDR2 SQIVND (reference sequence). The CDR3 spells CASSPGEYYNSPLHF. In DNA form, the CDR3 reads TGTGCCAGTAGTCCAGGGGAGTACTATAATTCACCCCTCCACTTT.

The chain carries TRBV7-9 and TRBJ2-2; a weak D match, TRBD1 (5 bases). This CDR3 spans 14 amino acids. Trimming removed 5 bases at V and 6 bases at J, with 13 bases between. Germline loops: CDR1 SEHNR, CDR2 FQNEAQ (reference sequence). CDR3 bases: TGTGCCAGCAGCCCTAGGACAATCGCCGGGGAGCTGTTTTTT. This encodes CASSPRTIAGELFF.

The gene calls are TRBV27 and TRBJ2-7; D perhaps matches TRBD1 (6 bases). Germline V gene lookup returns CDR1 MNHEY and CDR2 SMNVEV (reference sequence). V was cut by 6 bases and J by 0 bases, with 12 bases left in between. The CDR3 loop spans 14 amino acids. CDR3 coding DNA: TGTGCCAGCAGCCCAGGACAGAGCTCCTACGAGCAGTACTTC. Amino acid sequence: CASSPGQSSYEQYF.

V gene TRBV29-1 combines with J gene TRBJ1-1; D gene unclear. The CDR3 has 11 amino acids. V dropped 6 bases and J dropped 4 bases, with 9 bases sitting between them. Germline CDR1 reads SQVTM; CDR2 reads ANQGSEA. For the CDR3, the DNA is TGCAGCGTCATTATCGGCACTGAAGCTTTCTTT. Translating it yields CSVIIGTEAFF.

The genes are TRBV5-4 and TRBJ2-2, with 8 bases fitting TRBD1. The CDR3 has 14 residues. From germline, CDR1 is SGHNT and CDR2 YYREEE (reference sequence). Losses at the gene ends were 7 bases for V and 2 bases for J; bases not matched to a gene: 4. CDR3 sequence (DNA): TGTGCCAGCGCGACAGGGGACAACACCGGGGAGCTGTTTTTT. It translates to CASATGDNTGELFF.

The chain carries TRBV19 and TRBJ2-3, with 9 bases lining up with TRBD2. The CDR3 sequence is 13 residues long. J was trimmed by 4 bases and V by 6 bases; bases with no gene match: 2. CDR1 and CDR2 (germline): LNHDA, SQIVND (reference sequence). CDR3 nucleotides: TGTGCCAGTAGAGCGGGAGGAGCAGATACGCAGTATTTT. This translates into CASRAGGADTQYF.

The chain recombines TRBV5-1 with TRBJ2-1; 8 bases match TRBD1. CDR1 and CDR2 (germline): SGHRS, YFSETQ. This CDR3 contains 15 residues. V lost 2 bases and J lost 3; bases outside the gene matches: 4. Here the CDR3 DNA reads TGCGCCAGCAGCTTACCAGGACAGGGCTACAATGAGCAGTTCTTC. Translated, it gives CASSLPGQGYNEQFF.

The chain recombines TRBV10-3 with TRBJ2-1, with D possibly TRBD1 on 5 matching bases. This CDR3 contains 16 residues. Germline-derived CDR1 and CDR2 are ENHRY and SYGVKD. Trimming took off 0 bases at V and 3 bases at J, with 12 bases between the two ends. The CDR3 DNA reads as TGTGCCATCAGTGAGTCGGTAGCAGGGTACTACAATGAGCAGTTCTTC. Translation: CAISESVAGYYNEQFF.

The chain uses TRBV11-3 and TRBJ1-1; D not certain. V was shortened by 4 bases and J by 3 bases, with 9 bases between the two germline ends. CDR1 is SGHNT and CDR2 is YENEEA in the germline V gene. The CDR3 has 13 amino acids. CDR3: CASSSNRDTEAFF. The CDR3 DNA reads as TGTGCCAGCAGCTCAAACCGGGACACTGAAGCTTTCTTT.

This chain uses TRBV5-1 with TRBJ2-1, with TRBD2 matching over 14 bases. The CDR3 has 17 amino acids. V trimming: 6 bases; J trimming: 3 bases; junction bases outside the gene matches: 8. Germline V CDR1 and CDR2: SGHRS, YFSETQ. The CDR3 protein is CASNEGTSGGYYNEQFF. The CDR3 DNA follows: TGCGCCAGCAACGAAGGGACTAGCGGGGGTTACTACAATGAGCAGTTCTTC.

This clone occurred once. V gene TRBV11-2 combines with J gene TRBJ2-1; D may be TRBD2 (7 bases). The V end was cut by 5 bases, the J end by 6 bases, with 17 bases between. In germline, CDR1 is SGHAT, CDR2 FQNNGV. CDR3 size: 15 residues. DNA for the CDR3: TGTGCCAGCAGCCAAGGGAGGGGGGGCGTCAATGAGCAGTTCTTC. Protein product: CASSQGRGGVNEQFF.

Only one count was recorded for this clone. V gene TRBV9 combines with J gene TRBJ2-2; 10 bases match TRBD1. This CDR3 is 19 amino acids long. Germline V gene data show CDR1 as SGDLS and CDR2 as YYNGEE. V shed 0 bases and J 0 bases; nucleotides not matched to a gene: 8. CDR3 region: CASSVGGRQGAPNTGELFF. CDR3 bases: TGTGCCAGCAGCGTAGGGGGCCGACAGGGGGCTCCGAACACCGGGGAGCTGTTTTTT.

The gene calls are TRBV19 and TRBJ2-7; a weak D match, TRBD2 (5 bases). The germline V and J ends were trimmed by 4 bases and 6 bases, with 13 bases remaining between them. From germline, CDR1 is LNHDA and CDR2 SQIVND (reference sequence). The CDR3 is 13 residues long. CDR3 region: CASSNLRGTEQYF. In nucleotides, the CDR3 is TGTGCCAGTAGTAATTTACGGGGTACCGAGCAGTACTTC.

The chain uses TRBV11-3 and TRBJ2-1; 9 nucleotides match TRBD2. Germline values: CDR1 SGHNT, CDR2 YENEEA. V trimming: 5 bases; J trimming: 10 bases; junction bases outside the gene matches: 9. This CDR3 has 14 residues. The CDR3 reads CASSRLGTSREQFF. The DNA for the CDR3 is TGTGCCAGCAGCAGATTAGGGACTAGCCGCGAGCAGTTCTTC.

V gene TRBV7-9 combines with J gene TRBJ2-5; tentative D call: TRBD1 (6 bases). Germline V gives CDR1 SEHNR, CDR2 FQNEAQ (reference sequence). The CDR3 spans 13 residues. V lost 7 bases, J lost 2 bases, and 11 bases lay in between. In DNA form, the CDR3 reads TGTGCCAGCACCCCGGACAGTCAAGAGACCCAGTACTTC. Protein product: CASTPDSQETQYF.

In DNA form, the CDR3 reads TGTGCCAGCAGCCTCGGCGGCGTCACTGAAGCTTTCTTT. Protein product: CASSLGGVTEAFF. The gene calls are TRBV7-9 and TRBJ1-1; D remains ambiguous. With 5 bases removed from V and 4 bases from J, the gap between germline ends came to 11 bases. Germline V gene lookup returns CDR1 SEHNR and CDR2 FQNEAQ (reference sequence). The CDR3 has 13 amino acids.

The chain is built from TRBV29-1 and TRBJ2-4; D is perhaps TRBD2 (5 bases). V was clipped by 3 bases and J by 9 bases, with 27 bases between them. CDR1 and CDR2 (germline): SQVTM, ANQGSEA. This CDR3 comprises 17 residues. The CDR3 region is CSVEILSGEGWSGIQYF. DNA of the CDR3: TGCAGCGTTGAGATATTATCCGGGGAAGGGTGGTCCGGCATTCAGTACTTC.

This clone was seen a few times. This sequence joins TRBV4-1 and TRBJ2-7; 9 bases align to TRBD2. CDR1 is MGHRA and CDR2 is YSYEKL in the germline V gene. The CDR3 is 15 amino acids. The V and J ends lost 0 bases and 2 bases, in that order; junction bases with no gene match: 2. In nucleotides, the CDR3 is TGCGCCAGCAGCCAAGATGGCGGGGGGGCCTACGAGCAGTACTTC. This encodes CASSQDGGGAYEQYF.

The rearrangement links TRBV10-3 to TRBJ2-3; possibly TRBD1 for D (6 bases). The CDR3 loop spans 13 amino acids. Trimming shortened V by 7 bases and J by 5 bases, and 13 bases separated the two germline ends. Germline values: CDR1 ENHRY, CDR2 SYGVKD. CDR3 amino acids: CAITRGLLDTQYF. In DNA form, the CDR3 reads TGTGCCATCACAAGGGGGTTGTTAGATACGCAGTATTTT.

This CDR3 reads CASSWGTGWRRNTEAFF. CDR3 DNA sequence: TGCGCCAGCAGCTGGGGGACAGGGTGGAGGCGGAACACTGAAGCTTTCTTT. This chain connects TRBV5-1 to TRBJ1-1; 9 nucleotides match TRBD1. Germline assignment: CDR1 SGHRS and CDR2 YFSETQ. The junction had 10 bases not matched to a gene; V was cut back by 3 bases and J by 1 base. The length of the CDR3 is 17 residues.